The clone carrying this T cell receptor (beta chain) was seen at least ten times. Its antigen is unknown. A marrow graft followed busulfan-fludarabine conditioning, with cyclophosphamide on days +3 and +4. The data originate from a study of T cells after posttransplantation cyclophosphamide. Overall study findings and caveats: Later post-transplant blood repertoires were often dominated by donor CD8+ memory clones. Recipient CMV seropositivity and CMV reactivation strongly tracked TRB clonality.

Measured with immunoSEQ multiplex PCR; TCRdb has only the in-frame clones, and not every one. The sample has about 7,500 clones, none seen only once. Germline assignment: CDR1 MNHEY and CDR2 SVGEGT. The V gene lost 11 bases and the J gene lost 2 bases, with 16 bases spanning the gap. This CDR3 is 14 amino acids long. This receptor was identified in a female patient aged 45-65 years who received an allogeneic stem cell transplant from a related donor, was CMV-positive, and had no GVHD. Some of the T cells may derive from the graft donor. Sequencing used PBMCs, obtained after allogeneic stem cell transplant with posttransplant cyclophosphamide. V usage is TRBV6-2 or TRBV6-3 and J usage is TRBJ1-5; no reliable D call. CDR3 sequence (DNA): TGTGCCGTAAACTCCGCTGGTGGCAATCAGCCCCAGCATTTT. It yields the protein CAVNSAGGNQPQHF.